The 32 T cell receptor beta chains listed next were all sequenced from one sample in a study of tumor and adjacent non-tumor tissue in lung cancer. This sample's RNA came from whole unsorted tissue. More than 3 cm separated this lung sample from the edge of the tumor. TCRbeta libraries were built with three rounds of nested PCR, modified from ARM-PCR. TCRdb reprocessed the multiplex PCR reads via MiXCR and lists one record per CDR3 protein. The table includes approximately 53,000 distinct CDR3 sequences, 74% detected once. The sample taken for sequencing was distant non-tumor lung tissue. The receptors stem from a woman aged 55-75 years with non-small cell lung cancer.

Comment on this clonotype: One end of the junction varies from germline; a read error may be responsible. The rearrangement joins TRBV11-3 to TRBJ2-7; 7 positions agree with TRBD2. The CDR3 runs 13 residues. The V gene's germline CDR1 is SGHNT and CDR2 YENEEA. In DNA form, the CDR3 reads TGTGCCAGCAGCCCGCGACTAGCTTTCGAGCAGTGCTTC. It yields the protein CASSPRLAFEQCF.

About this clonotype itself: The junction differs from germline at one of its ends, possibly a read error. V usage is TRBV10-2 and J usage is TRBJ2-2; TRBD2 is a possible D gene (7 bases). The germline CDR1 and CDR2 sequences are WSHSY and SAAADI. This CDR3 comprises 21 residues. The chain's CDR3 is CASSESYRGGLGQSNTRELFF. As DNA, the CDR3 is TGCGCCAGCAGTGAGTCATATAGGGGGGGTCTAGGACAGTCGAACACCAGGGAGCTGTTTTTT.

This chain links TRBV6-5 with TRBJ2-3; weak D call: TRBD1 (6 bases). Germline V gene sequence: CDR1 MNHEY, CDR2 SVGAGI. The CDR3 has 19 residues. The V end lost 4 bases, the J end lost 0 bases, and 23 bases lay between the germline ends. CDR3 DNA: TGTGCCAGCAGTTGCACGGGTTCTAGCAGGGGCTCTAGCACAGATACGCAGTATTTT. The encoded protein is CASSCTGSSRGSSTDTQYF.

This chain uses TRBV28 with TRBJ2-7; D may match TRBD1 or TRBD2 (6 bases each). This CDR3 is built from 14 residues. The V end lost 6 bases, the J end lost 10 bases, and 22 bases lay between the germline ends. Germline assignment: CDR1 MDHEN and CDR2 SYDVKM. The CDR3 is CASSLNMGGGEQYF. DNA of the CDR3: TGTGCCAGCAGCTTAAATATGGGGGGCGGCGAACAGTACTTC.

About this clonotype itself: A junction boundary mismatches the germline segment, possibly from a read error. DNA for the CDR3: TGCAGCGTTAAAGATCGGCAGGGGCGGATGGGTGGCTATACCTTC. Protein sequence: CSVKDRQGRMGGYTF. The chain has TRBV29-1 and TRBJ1-2, with D tentatively TRBD1 (6 bases). Per the germline V gene, CDR1 is SQVTM and CDR2 is ANQGSEA. CDR3 length: 15 amino acids.

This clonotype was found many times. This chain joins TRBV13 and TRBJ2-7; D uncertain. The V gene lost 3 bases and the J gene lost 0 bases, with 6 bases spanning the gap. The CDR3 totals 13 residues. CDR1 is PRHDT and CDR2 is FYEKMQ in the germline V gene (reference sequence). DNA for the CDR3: TGTGCCAGCAGCTTTACTAACTCCTACGAGCAGTACTTC. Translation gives CASSFTNSYEQYF.

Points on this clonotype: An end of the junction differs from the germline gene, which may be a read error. The CDR3 coding sequence is TGTGCCAGCAGTTACGAACAGCGGGGCACTGATGCTTTCTTT. This encodes CASSYEQRGTDAFF. The genes are TRBV6-2 or TRBV6-3 and TRBJ1-1; D is possibly TRBD1 (5 bases). CDR1 is MNHEY, CDR2 SVGEGT, per germline. The CDR3 totals 14 residues.

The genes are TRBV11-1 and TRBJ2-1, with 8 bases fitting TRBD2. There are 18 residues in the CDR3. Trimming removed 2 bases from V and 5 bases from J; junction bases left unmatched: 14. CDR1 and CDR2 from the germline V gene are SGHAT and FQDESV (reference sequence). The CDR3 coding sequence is TGTGCCAGCAGCTTATTTTCCGGGAGGGCTCCCGAGGACAATGAGCAGTTCTTC. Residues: CASSLFSGRAPEDNEQFF.

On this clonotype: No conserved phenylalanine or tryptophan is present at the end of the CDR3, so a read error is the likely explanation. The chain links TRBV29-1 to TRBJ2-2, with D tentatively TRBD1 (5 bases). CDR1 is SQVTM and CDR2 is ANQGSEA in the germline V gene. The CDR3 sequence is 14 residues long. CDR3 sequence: CSVTRTTNTGELFL. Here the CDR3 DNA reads TGCAGTGTCACAAGGACAACGAACACCGGGGAGCTGTTTCTT.

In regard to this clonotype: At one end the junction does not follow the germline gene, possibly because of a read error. CDR3 in amino acids: CASSRTGGQETQYF. Here the CDR3 DNA reads TGTGCCAGCAGTCGGACAGGGGGTCAAGAGACTCAGTATTTC. This chain links TRBV6-5 with TRBJ2-5, with 10 bases lining up with TRBD1. CDR1 and CDR2 from the germline V gene are MNHEY and SVGAGI. The CDR3 totals 14 residues.

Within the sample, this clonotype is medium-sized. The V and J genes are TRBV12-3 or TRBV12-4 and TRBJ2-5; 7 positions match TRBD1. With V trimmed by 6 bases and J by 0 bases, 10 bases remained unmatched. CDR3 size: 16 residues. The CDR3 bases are TGTGCCAGCAGGGACGGACAGGCCCTGTACCAAGAGACCCAGTACTTC. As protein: CASRDGQALYQETQYF.

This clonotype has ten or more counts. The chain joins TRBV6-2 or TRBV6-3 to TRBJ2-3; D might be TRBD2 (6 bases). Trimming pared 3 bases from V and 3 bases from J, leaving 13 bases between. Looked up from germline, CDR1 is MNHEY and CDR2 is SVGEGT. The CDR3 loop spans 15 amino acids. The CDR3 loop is CASSYLALRTDTQYF. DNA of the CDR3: TGTGCCAGCAGTTATCTAGCGCTAAGGACAGATACGCAGTATTTT.

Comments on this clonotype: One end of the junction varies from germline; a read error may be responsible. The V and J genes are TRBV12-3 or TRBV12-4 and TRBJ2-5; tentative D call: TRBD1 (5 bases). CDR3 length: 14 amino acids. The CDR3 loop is CASSIGQGMETQYF. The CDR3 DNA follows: TGTGCCAGCAGTATAGGGCAGGGTATGGAGACCCAATACTTC.

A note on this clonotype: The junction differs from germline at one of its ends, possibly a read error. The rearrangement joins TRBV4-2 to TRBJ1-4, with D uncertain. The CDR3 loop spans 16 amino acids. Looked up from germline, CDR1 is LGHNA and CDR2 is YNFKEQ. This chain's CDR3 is CANSHDGLRGNEKLFF. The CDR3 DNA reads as TGCGCCAACAGCCATGACGGACTCCGAGGGAATGAAAAACTGTTTTTT.

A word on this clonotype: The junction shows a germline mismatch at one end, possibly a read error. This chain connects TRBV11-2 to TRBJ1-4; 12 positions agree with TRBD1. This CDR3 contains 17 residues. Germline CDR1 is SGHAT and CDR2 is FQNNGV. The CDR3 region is CASNLVGQGARGEKLFF. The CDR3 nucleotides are TGTGCCAGCAACTTAGTGGGACAGGGGGCCCGTGGTGAAAAACTGTTTTTT. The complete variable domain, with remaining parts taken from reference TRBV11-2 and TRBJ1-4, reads EAGVAQSPRYKIIEKRQSVAFWCNPISGHATLYWYQQILGQGPKLLIQFQNNGVVDDSQLPKDRFSAERLKGVDSTLKIQPAKLEDSAVYLCASNLVGQGARGEKLFFGSGTQLSVL.

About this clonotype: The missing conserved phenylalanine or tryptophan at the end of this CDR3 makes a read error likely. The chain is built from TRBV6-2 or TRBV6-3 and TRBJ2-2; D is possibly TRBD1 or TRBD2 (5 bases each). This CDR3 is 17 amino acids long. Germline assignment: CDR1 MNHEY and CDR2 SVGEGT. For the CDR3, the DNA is TGTGCCAGCAAGGGGACCCTGGCATGGTGGAACGCCGGGGAGCTGTTTTAT. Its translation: CASKGTLAWWNAGELFY.

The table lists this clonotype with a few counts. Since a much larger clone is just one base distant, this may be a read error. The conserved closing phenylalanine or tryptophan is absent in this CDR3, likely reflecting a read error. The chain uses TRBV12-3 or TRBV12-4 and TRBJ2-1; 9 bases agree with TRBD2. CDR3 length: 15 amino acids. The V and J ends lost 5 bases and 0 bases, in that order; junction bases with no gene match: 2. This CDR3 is CASSHSGGSYNEQFL. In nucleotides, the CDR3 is TGTGCCAGCAGTCATAGCGGGGGCTCCTACAATGAGCAGTTCTTA.

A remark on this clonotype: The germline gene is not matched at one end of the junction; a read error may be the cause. The DNA for the CDR3 is TGTGCCAGCTGCTGGGACGGCAGGGACGGAAACACCATGTATTTT. Amino acids: CASCWDGRDGNTMYF. The chain is built from TRBV6-5 and TRBJ1-3; a weak D match, TRBD1 (5 bases). Germline V gene data show CDR1 as MNHEY and CDR2 as SVGAGI. There are 15 residues in the CDR3.

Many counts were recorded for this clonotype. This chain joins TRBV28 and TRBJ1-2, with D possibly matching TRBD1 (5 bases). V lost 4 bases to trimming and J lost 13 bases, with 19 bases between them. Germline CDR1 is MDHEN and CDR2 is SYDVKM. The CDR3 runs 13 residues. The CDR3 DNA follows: TGTGCCAGCAGTTGGTTGCAGGGAAAGCAAGCCACCTTC. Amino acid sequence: CASSWLQGKQATF.

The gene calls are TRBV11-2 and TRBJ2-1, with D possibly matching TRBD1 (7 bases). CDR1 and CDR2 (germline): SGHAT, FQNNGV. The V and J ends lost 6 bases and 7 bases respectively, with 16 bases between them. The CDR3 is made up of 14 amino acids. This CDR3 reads CASRSMAGGNEQFF. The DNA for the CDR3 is TGTGCCAGCAGGTCCATGGCAGGGGGGAATGAGCAGTTCTTC.

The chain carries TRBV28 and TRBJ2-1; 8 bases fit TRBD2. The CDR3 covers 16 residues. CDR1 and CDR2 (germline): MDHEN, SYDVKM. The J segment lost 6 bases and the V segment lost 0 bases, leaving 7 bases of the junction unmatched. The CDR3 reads CASSLWAGGVCNEQFF. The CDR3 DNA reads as TGTGCCAGCAGTTTATGGGCGGGAGGAGTATGCAATGAGCAGTTCTTC. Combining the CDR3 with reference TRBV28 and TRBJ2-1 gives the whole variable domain DVKVTQSSRYLVKRTGEKVFLECVQDMDHENMFWYRQDPGLGLRLIYFSYDVKMKEKGDIPEGYSVSREKKERFSLILESASTNQTSMYLCASSLWAGGVCNEQFFGPGTRLTVL.

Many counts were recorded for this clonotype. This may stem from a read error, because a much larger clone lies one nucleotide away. The CDR3 DNA is TGTGCCTCTAAGCGCCGGGAATACGAGCAGTACTTC. This gives the protein CASKRREYEQYF. This chain connects TRBV10-3 to TRBJ2-7; perhaps TRBD2 as D (5 bases). This CDR3 contains 12 residues. Between the trimmed V and J ends, which lost 11 bases and 4 bases, there was a span of 15 bases. Germline values: CDR1 ENHRY, CDR2 SYGVKD.

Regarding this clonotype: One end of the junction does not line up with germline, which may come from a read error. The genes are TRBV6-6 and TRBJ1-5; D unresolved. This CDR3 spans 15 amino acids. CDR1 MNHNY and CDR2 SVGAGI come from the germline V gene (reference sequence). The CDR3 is CATSFIGRRNEPQHF. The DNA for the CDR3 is TGTGCCACCAGCTTTATTGGGCGGCGCAATGAGCCCCAGCATTTT.

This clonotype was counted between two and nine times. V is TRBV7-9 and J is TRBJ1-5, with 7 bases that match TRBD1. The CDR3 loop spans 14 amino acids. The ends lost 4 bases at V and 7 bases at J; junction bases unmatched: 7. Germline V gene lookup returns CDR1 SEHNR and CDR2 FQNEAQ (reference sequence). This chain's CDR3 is CASSYSTGTQPQHF. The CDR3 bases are TGTGCCAGCAGCTATTCGACAGGGACCCAGCCCCAGCATTTT.

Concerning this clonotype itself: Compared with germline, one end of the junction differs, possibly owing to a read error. The CDR3 is CASSYPQGGRNTEELIF. The CDR3 DNA sequence: TGTGCCAGCAGCTATCCCCAGGGGGGGCGGAACACCGAGGAGCTGATTTTT. The chain carries TRBV11-2 and TRBJ2-2; D possibly uses TRBD1 or TRBD2 (7 bases each). Per the germline V gene, CDR1 is SGHAT and CDR2 is FQNNGV. The CDR3 extends over 17 amino acids.

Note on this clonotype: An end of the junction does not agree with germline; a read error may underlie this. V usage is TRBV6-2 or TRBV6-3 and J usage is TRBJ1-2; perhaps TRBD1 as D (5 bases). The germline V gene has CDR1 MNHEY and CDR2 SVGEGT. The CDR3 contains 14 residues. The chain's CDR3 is CASSSNIGANGYTF. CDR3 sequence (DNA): TGTGCAAGCAGTTCCAATATAGGGGCGAATGGCTACACCTTC.

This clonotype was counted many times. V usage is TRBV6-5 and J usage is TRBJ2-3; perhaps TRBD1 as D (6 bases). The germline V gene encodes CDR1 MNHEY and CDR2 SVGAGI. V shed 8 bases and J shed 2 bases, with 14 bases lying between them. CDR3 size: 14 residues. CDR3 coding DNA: TGTGCCAGCCCTTGGGGGCAGTCCACAGATACGCAGTATTTT. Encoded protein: CASPWGQSTDTQYF.

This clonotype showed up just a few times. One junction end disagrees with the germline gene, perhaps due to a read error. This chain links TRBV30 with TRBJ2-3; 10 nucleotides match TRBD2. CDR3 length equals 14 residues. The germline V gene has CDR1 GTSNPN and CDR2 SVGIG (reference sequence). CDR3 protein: CARSVLAGTDTQYF. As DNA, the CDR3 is TGTGCCAGGAGTGTACTAGCGGGAACAGATACGCAGTATTTT. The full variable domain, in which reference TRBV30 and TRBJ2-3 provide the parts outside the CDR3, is SQTIHQWPATLVQPVGSPLSLECTVEGTSNPNLYWYRQAAGRGLQLLFYSVGIGQISSEVPQNLSASRPQDRQFILSSKKLLLSDSGFYLCARSVLAGTDTQYFGPGTRLTVL.

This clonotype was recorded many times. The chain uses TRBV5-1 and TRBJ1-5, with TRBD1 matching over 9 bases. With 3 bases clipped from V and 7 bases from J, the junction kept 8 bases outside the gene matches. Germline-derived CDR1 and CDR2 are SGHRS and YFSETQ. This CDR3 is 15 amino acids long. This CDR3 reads CASSSGDRENQPQHF. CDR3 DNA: TGCGCCAGCAGCTCTGGGGACAGGGAGAACCAGCCCCAGCATTTT.

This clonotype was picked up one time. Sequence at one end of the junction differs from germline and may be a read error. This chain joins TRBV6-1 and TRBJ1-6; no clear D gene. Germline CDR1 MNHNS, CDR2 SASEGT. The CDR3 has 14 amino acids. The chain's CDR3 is CASNELMGNSPVHF. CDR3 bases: TGTGCCAGCAATGAACTTATGGGAAATTCACCCGTCCACTTT.

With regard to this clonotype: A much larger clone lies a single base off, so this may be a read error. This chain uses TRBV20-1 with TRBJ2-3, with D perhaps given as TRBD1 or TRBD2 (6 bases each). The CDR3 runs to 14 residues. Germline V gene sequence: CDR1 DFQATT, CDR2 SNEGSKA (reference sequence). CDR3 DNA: TGCAGTGCTCAAGTAGGGGGGAGCACAGATATGCAGTATTTT. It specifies CSAQVGGSTDMQYF.

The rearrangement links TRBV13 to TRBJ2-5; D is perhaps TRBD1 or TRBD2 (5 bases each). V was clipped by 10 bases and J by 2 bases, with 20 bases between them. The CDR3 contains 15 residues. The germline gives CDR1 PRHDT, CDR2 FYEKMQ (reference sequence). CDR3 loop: CANNNRPGPQETQYF. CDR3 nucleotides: TGTGCCAACAACAATAGACCGGGGCCACAAGAGACCCAGTACTTC.